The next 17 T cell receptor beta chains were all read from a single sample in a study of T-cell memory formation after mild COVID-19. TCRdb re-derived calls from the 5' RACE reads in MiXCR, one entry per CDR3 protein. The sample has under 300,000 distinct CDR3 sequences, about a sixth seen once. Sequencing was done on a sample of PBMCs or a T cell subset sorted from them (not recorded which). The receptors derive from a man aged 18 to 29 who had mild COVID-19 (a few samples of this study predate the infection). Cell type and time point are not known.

The CDR3 loop reads CASSFLQGAGNSPLHF. DNA for the CDR3: TGTGCCAGCAGCTTTTTACAGGGGGCTGGGAATTCACCCCTCCACTTT. The rearrangement joins TRBV5-6 to TRBJ1-6; TRBD1 aligns across 9 bases. Per germline, CDR1 SGHDT and CDR2 YYEEEE. The CDR3 length is 16 residues. V was pared by 2 bases and J by 7 bases, with 7 bases of the junction left unmatched.

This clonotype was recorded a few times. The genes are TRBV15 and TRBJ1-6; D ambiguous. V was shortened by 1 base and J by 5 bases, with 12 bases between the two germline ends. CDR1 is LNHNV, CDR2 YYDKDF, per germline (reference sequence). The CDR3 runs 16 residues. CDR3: CATSRAPRRDNSPLHF. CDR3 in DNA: TGTGCCACCAGCAGAGCTCCGAGACGGGATAATTCACCCCTCCACTTT.

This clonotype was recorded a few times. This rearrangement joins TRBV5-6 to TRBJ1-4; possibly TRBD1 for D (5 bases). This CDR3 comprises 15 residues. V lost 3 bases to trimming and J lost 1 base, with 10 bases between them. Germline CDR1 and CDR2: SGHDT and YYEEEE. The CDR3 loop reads CASSSDSITNEKLFF. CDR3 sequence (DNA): TGTGCCAGCAGCTCCGACAGCATAACTAATGAAAAACTGTTTTTT.

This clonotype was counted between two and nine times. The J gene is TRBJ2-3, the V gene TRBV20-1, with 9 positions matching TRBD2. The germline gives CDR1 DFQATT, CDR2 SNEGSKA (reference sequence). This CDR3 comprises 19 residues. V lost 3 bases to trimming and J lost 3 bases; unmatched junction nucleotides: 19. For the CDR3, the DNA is TGCAGTGCTAGTGGGCGTCTGGCGGGGGGGCTCTTTAATACAGATACGCAGTATTTT. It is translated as CSASGRLAGGLFNTDTQYF.

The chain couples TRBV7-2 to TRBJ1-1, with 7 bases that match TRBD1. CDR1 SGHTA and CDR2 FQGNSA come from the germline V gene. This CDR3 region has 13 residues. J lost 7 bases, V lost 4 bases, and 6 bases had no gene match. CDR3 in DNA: TGTGCCAGCAGCTCCCCAGGGGGAGGTGAAGCTTTCTTT. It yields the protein CASSSPGGGEAFF.

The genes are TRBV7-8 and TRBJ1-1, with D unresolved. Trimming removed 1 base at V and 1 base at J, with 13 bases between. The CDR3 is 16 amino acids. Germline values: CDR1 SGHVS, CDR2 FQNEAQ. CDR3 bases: TGTGCCAGCAGCTTAGTAGGGTGGCAGCAGAACACTGAAGCTTTCTTT. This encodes CASSLVGWQQNTEAFF.

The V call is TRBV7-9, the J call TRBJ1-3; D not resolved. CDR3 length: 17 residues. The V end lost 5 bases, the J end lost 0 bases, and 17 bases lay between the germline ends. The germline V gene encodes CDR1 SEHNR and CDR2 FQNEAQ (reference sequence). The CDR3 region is CASSPSEGSPSGNTIYF. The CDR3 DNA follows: TGTGCCAGCAGCCCGTCGGAGGGCTCCCCCTCTGGAAACACCATATATTTT.

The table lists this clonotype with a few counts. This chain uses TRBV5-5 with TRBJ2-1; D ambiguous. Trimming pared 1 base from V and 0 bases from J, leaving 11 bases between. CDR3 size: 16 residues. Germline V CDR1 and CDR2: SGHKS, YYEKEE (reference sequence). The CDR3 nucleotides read TGTGCCAGCAGCTTGCGGGCGGAGAGCTCCTACAATGAGCAGTTCTTC. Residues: CASSLRAESSYNEQFF.

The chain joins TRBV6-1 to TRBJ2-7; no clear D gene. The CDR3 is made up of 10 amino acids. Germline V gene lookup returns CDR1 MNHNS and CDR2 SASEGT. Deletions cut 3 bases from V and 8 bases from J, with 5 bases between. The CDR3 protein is CASSDVQQYF. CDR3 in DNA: TGTGCCAGCAGTGACGTTCAGCAGTACTTC.

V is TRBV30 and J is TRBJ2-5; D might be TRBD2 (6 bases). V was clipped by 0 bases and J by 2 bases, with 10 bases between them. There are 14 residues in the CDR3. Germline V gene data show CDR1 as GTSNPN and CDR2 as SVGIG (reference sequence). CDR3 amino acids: CAWSVRGVQETQYF. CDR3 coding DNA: TGTGCCTGGAGTGTACGCGGGGTGCAAGAGACCCAGTACTTC.

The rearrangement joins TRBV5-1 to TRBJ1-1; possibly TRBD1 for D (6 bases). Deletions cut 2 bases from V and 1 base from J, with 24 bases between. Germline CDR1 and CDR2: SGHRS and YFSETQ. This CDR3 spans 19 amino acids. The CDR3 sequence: CASSFLINPGARGNTEAFF. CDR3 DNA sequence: TGCGCCAGCAGCTTCCTAATCAATCCAGGGGCAAGAGGGAACACTGAAGCTTTCTTT.

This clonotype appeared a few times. CDR3 protein: CATSTYTGELFF. The CDR3 DNA reads TGTGCCACCAGTACCTACACCGGGGAGCTGTTTTTT. The V gene is TRBV24-1, the J gene TRBJ2-2; D gene unclear. The V gene's germline CDR1 is KGHDR and CDR2 SFDVKD. CDR3 size: 12 residues. Between the trimmed V and J ends, which lost 6 bases and 3 bases, there was a span of 4 bases.

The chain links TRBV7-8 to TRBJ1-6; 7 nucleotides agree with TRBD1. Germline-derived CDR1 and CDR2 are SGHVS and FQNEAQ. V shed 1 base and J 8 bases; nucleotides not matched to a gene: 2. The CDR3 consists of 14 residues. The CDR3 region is CASSLGQGDSPLHF. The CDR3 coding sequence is TGTGCCAGCAGCTTAGGCCAGGGGGATTCACCCCTCCACTTT.

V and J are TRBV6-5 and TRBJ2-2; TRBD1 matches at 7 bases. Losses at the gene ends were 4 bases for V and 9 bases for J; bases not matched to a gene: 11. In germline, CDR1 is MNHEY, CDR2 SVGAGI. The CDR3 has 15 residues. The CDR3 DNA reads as TGTGCCAGCAGTTTCCATGGGACAGCCCTCCGGGAGCTGTTTTTT. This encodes CASSFHGTALRELFF.

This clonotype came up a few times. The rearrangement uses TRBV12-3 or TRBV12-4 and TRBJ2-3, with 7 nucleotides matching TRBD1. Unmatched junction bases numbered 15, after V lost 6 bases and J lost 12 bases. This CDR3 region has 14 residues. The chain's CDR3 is CASSPDQAQGIQYF. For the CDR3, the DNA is TGTGCCAGCAGCCCAGACCAAGCACAGGGGATACAGTATTTT.

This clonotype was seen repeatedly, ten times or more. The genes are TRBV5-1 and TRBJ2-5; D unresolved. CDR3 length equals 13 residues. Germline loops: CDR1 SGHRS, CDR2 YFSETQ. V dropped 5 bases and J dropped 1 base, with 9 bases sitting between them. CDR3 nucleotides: TGCGCCAGCAGTGGGCGGCCCCAAGAGACCCAGTACTTC. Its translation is CASSGRPQETQYF.

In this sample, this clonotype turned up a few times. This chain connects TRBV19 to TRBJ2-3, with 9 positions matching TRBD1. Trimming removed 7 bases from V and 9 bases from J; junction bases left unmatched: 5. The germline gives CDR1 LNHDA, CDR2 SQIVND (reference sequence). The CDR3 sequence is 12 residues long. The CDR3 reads CASTGQGSTQYF. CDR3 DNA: TGTGCCAGTACGGGACAGGGATCAACGCAGTATTTT. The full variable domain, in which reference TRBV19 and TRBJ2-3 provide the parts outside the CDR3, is DGGITQSPKYLFRKEGQNVTLSCEQNLNHDAMYWYRQDPGQGLRLIYYSQIVNDFQKGDIAEGYSVSREKKESFPLTVTSAQKNPTAFYLCASTGQGSTQYFGPGTRLTVL.